These 6 T cell receptor beta chains were sequenced from one sample in a study of blood T cells in healthy people across ages. PCR was performed a second time for roughly 7 to 12 cycles using a sample-barcoded 5' primer and a J-beta primer mix. One entry per CDR3 protein, called by TCRdb with MiXCR from the 5' RACE reads. The sample holds 650,000 to 800,000 distinct CDR3 sequences; around 42% are singletons and the top ten take about a fifth. Specimen: blood. The receptors were sampled from a man aged 55-75 years in good health.

The rearrangement links TRBV18 to TRBJ1-1; TRBD1 is a possible D gene (5 bases). CDR1 and CDR2 (germline): KGHSH, LQKENI. Trimming shortened V by 4 bases and J by 0 bases, and 15 bases separated the two germline ends. CDR3 size: 16 residues. The CDR3 protein is CASSLPPGGMNTEAFF. CDR3 in DNA: TGTGCCAGCTCACTACCCCCCGGGGGGATGAACACTGAAGCTTTCTTT.

This chain joins TRBV10-3 and TRBJ2-1; weak D call: TRBD1 (6 bases). The last part of the DNA fits TRBJ2-7 better; the J call may be wrong. The CDR3 spans 14 residues. Germline V gene sequence: CDR1 ENHRY, CDR2 SYGVKD. The CDR3 loop reads CAIRRQEFYNEQYF. In DNA form, the CDR3 reads TGTGCCATCAGGAGACAGGAGTTCTACAATGAGCAGTACTTC.

The V call is TRBV7-2, the J call TRBJ2-1, with 9 bases identical to TRBD1. The CDR3 is made up of 16 amino acids. With V trimmed by 6 bases and J by 4 bases, 10 bases remained unmatched. CDR1 and CDR2 from the germline V gene are SGHTA and FQGNSA. CDR3 amino acids: CASSPLQGAIYNEQFF. The CDR3 DNA reads TGTGCCAGCAGTCCTCTACAGGGGGCAATTTACAATGAGCAGTTCTTC.

The genes are TRBV24-1 and TRBJ2-3; no firm D call. This CDR3 comprises 14 residues. V was pared by 0 bases and J by 4 bases, with 7 bases between. The germline CDR1 and CDR2 sequences are KGHDR and SFDVKD. Here the CDR3 reads CATSDLGDSDTQYF. CDR3 nucleotide sequence: TGTGCCACCAGTGATTTGGGGGATTCAGATACGCAGTATTTT.

This clonotype has only one observation. The V call is TRBV5-1, the J call TRBJ1-2; D unclear. The V gene's germline CDR1 is SGHRS and CDR2 YFSETQ. This CDR3 has 14 amino acids. V was shortened by 0 bases and J by 5 bases, with 11 bases between the two germline ends. CDR3 sequence: CASSLGPGGYGYTF. Here the CDR3 DNA reads TGCGCCAGCAGCTTGGGGCCTGGAGGTTATGGCTACACCTTC.

The chain uses TRBV20-1 and TRBJ2-1; 9 nucleotides match TRBD2. CDR1 is DFQATT and CDR2 is SNEGSKA in the germline V gene (reference sequence). The V gene end was trimmed by 4 bases and the J gene end by 0 bases; junction bases not matched to a gene: 13. The CDR3 covers 18 residues. CDR3 in amino acids: CSATRGRGGPSSYNEQFF. The CDR3, as DNA: TGCAGTGCTACGCGGGGGCGGGGGGGACCCAGCTCCTACAATGAGCAGTTCTTC.